These T cell receptor beta chains were read from a single sample in a study of blood T cell repertoires in COVID-19. The table came from immunoSEQ multiplex PCR; TCRdb's copy has only in-frame clones and leaves some out. The top ten clones hold approximately 1.4% of a sample with 250,000 or so clones, around 83% of them seen once. The source material was peripheral blood. These TCRs come from a woman in her thirties or forties who had recovered from COVID-19. Both conserved end residues are part of each CDR3.

v_call cdr3_aa
TRBV15 CATSRWVTQGILQPQHF
TRBV11-2 CASSLEGTGAFYEQYF
TRBV3-1/TRBV3-2 CASSQDFSGGHYNEQFF
TRBV4-1 CASSQVPLSYEQYF
TRBV5-1 CASSFLAGTEDTQYF
TRBV9 CASSTRLTGGTEAFF
TRBV15 CATSRDQQHTDTQYF
TRBV29-1 CSGQESGANVLTF
TRBV24-1 CATATSVGGYNEQFF
TRBV6-1 CASSEAIASYEQYF
TRBV7-9 CASSFTGPTSYTF
TRBV9 CASSVGIQTRGDEQFF
TRBV19 CASSTEWALNEKLFF
TRBV10-2 CASSGQGFTGELFF
TRBV6-5 CASRLQGVYEQYF
TRBV6-1 CASSESPRGSSQPQHF
TRBV28 CASSSMGGRRDPNEKLFF
TRBV9 CASSVGRGRDNEQFF
TRBV19 CASIFSGDTEAFF
TRBV4-1 CASSQGGYGTEAFF
TRBV7-9 CASSSLALLREADTQYF
TRBV7-9 CASIEWGENTGELFF
TRBV6-5 CASSRDRSTYEQYF
TRBV30 CASPKRGSSYNEQFF
TRBV6-5 CASTSNRGNQPQHF
TRBV7-9 CASRPGRASGGADTQYF
TRBV5-4 CASSLAPSGGGNTQYF
TRBV5-6 CASSFRVEEKLFF
TRBV5-1 CASSPFWGLPGSTTDTQYF
TRBV6-1 CASSGVGTAEGNIQYF
TRBV4-1 CASSQLRGSPLHF
TRBV18 CASSPVRLNTEAFF
TRBV7-3 CASSLGGENTEAFF
TRBV6-5 CASSFREESYEQYF
TRBV11-3 CASSPQGTGNTIYF
TRBV7-9 CASSLGGSGYEQYF
TRBV25-1 CASSRGHGYTF
TRBV28 CASSTPGYEQYF
TRBV28 CASRHNGIGAEAFF
TRBV30 CAWSEGADTQYF
TRBV9 CASSVGEGFYEQYF
TRBV5-6 CASSSDRGRDTDTQYF